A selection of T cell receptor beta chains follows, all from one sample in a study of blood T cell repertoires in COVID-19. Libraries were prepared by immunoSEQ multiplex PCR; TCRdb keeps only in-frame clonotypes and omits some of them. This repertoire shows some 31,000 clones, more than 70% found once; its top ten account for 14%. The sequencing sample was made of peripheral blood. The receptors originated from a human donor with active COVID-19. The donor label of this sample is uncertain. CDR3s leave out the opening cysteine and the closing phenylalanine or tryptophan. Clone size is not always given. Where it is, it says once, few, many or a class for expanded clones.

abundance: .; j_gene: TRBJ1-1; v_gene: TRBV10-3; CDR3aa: AINPRGNTEAF
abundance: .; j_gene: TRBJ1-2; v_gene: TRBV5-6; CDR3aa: ASSFVDRPSTYGYT
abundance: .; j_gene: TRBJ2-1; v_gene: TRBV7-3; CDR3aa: ASSPEAGGPGNEQF
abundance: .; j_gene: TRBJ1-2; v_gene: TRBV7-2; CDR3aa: ASSLEFSNYGYT
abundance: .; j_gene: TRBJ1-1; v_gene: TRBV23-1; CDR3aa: ASSQSLDRHRHTEAF
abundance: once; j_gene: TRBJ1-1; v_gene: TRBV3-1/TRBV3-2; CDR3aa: ASSQRQGERFTEAF
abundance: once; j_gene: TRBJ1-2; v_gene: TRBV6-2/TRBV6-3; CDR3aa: ASSQGPGYT
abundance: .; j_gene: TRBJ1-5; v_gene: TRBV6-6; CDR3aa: ASSLTGGYSNQPQH
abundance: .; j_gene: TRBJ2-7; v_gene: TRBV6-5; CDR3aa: ASFSPGTPSYEQY
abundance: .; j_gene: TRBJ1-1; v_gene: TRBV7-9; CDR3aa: ASSSLFSPPEAF
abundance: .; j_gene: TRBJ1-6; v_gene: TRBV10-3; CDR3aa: AIRGGERMSSPLH
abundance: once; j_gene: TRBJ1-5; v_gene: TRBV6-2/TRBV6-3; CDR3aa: ASSYGQGLVPQH
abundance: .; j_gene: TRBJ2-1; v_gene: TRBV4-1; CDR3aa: ASSRRYPKGPGGSNEQF
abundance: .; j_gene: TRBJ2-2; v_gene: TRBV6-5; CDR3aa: ASSYLPLPRTGELF
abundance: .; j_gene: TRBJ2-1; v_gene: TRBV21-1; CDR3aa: ASSKVGGSAEQF
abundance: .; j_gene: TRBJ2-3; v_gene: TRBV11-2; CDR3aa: ASRSRSGGETDTQY
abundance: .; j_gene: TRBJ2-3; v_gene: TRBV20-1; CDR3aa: SATRGDTQY
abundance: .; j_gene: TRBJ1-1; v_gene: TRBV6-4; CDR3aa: ASSARRGTEAF
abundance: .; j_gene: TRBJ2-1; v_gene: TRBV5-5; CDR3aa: ASSLTRTNEQF
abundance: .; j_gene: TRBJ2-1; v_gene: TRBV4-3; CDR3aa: ASSQTRDRGNNEQF
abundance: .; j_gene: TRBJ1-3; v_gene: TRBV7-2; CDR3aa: ASLQALPGNTIY
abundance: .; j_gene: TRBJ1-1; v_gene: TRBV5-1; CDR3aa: ASSLTGGSGTEAF
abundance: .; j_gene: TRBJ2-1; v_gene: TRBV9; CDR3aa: ASSVALGAQDNEQF
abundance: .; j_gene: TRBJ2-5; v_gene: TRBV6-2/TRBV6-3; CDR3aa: ASSGLGLEAETQY
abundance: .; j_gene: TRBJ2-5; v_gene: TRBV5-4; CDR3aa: ASSTGQAQETQY
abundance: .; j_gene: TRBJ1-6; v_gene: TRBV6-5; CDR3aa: ASRVQGPDRSPLH
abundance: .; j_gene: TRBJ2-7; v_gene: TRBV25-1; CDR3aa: ASSGAGTGSSYEQY
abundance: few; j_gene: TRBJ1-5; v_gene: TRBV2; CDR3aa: ASRVLSQPQH
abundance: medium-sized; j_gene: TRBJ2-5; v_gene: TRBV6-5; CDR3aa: ASSYFYRGEKETQY
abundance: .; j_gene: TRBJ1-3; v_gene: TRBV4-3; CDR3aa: ASRESQGSGNTIY
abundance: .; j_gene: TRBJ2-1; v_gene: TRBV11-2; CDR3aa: ASTQRASGSPRNEQF
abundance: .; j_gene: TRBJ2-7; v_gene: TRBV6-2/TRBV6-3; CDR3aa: ASSYGAFYEQY
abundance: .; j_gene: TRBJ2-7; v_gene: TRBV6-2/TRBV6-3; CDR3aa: ASSYSLLVNEQY
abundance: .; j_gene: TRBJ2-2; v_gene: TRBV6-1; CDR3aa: ASSARGELF
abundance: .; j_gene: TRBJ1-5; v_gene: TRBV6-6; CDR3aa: ASSPNHRGGYSNQPQH
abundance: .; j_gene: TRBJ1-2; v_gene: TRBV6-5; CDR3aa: ASSYSQGHGYT
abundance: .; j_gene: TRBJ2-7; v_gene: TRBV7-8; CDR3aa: ASSLVENSYEQY
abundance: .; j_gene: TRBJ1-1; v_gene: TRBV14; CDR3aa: ASSQSTEAF
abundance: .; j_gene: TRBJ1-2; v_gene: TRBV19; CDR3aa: ASRVGGYGYT
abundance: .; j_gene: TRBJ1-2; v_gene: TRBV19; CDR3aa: ASSPGQGAGGYT
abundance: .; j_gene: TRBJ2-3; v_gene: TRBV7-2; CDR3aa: ASSKDRVRVYADTQY